Included here is one TCR beta chain sequence, with context. Its antigen is still unknown. This sample stems from a study of T cell responses to AZD1222 COVID-19 vaccine. CDR1 is WNHNN, CDR2 SYGVQD, per germline (reference sequence). CDR3 length: 14 residues. V was shortened by 4 bases and J by 1 base, with 9 bases between the two germline ends. Findings of the study overall: Two AZD1222 doses significantly raised spike-specific TCR breadth and depth over controls. There were mostly white British donors and more females than males, and clonal diversity was possibly underestimated.

Generated by immunoSEQ multiplex PCR, the TCRdb table keeps only in-frame clones and is missing some. This sample has 85,000 to 100,000 clones; about nine tenths occur once, and the top ten carry approximately 10%. This chain links TRBV10-1 with TRBJ2-3; no clear D. This clonotype originated in an adult in good health. The sample was peripheral blood, taken on day 0 of AZD1222 vaccination. The CDR3 loop reads CASSGLDGTDTQYF. DNA for the CDR3: TGCGCCAGCAGTGGGCTAGACGGCACAGATACGCAGTATTTT.